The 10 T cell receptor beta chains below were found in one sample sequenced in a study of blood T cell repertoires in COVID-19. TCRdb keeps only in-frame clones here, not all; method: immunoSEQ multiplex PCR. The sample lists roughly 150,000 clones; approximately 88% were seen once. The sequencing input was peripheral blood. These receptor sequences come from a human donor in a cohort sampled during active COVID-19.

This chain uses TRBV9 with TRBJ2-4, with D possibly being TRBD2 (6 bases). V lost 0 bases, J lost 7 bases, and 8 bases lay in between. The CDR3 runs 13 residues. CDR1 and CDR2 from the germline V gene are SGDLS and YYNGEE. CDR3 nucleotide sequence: TGTGCCAGCAGCGTAGGCGGGGAGAACATTCAGTACTTC. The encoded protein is CASSVGGENIQYF.

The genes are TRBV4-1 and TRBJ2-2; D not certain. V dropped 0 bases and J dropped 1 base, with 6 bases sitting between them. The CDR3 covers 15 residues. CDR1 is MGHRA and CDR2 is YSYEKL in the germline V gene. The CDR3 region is CASSQEPGNTGELFF. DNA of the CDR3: TGCGCCAGCAGCCAAGAGCCCGGGAACACCGGGGAGCTGTTTTTT.

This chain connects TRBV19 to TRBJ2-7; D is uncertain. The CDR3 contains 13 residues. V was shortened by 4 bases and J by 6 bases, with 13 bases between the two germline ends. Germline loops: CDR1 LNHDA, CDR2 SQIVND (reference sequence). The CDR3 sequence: CASSSFIQAEQYF. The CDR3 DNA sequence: TGTGCCAGTAGTAGTTTCATCCAGGCCGAGCAGTACTTC.

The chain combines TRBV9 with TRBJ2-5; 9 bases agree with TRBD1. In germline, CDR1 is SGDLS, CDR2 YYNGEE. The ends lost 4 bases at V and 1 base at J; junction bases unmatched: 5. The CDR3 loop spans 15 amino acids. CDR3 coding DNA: TGTGCCAGCAGCCCAGGGACAGGGAGCCAAGAGACCCAGTACTTC. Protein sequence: CASSPGTGSQETQYF.

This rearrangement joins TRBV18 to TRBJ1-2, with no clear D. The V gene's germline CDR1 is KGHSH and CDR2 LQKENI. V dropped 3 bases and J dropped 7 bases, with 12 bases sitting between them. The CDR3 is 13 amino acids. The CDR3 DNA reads TGTGCCAGCTCACCCCCCTGGGCTCTTGGCTACACCTTC. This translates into CASSPPWALGYTF.

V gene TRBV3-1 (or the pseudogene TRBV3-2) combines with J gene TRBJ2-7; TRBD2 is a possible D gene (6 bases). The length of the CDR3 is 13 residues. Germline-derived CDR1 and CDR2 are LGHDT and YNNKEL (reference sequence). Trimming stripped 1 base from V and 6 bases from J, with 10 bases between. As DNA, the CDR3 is TGTGCCAGCAGCCAAGTCGGCGGGGTCGAGCAGTACTTC. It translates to CASSQVGGVEQYF.

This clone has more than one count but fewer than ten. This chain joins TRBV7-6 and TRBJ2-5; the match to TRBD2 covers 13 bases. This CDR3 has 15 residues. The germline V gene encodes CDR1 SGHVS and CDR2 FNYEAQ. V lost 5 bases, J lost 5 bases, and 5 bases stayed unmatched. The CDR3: CASSLLTSGGETQYF. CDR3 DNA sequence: TGTGCCAGCAGCCTCCTGACTAGCGGGGGGGAGACCCAGTACTTC.

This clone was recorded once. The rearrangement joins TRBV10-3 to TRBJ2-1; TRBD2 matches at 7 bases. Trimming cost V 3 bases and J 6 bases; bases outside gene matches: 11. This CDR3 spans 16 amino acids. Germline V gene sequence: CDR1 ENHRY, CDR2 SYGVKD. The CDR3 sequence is CAISDPVSGRVNEQFF. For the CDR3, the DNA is TGTGCCATCAGTGATCCGGTTTCGGGGAGGGTCAATGAGCAGTTCTTC.

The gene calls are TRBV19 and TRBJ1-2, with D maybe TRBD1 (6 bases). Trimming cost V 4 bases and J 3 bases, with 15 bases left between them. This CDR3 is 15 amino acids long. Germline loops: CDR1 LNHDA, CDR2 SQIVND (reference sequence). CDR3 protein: CASSSAQGQHYGYTF. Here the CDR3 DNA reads TGTGCCAGTAGTAGTGCCCAGGGGCAGCACTATGGCTACACCTTC.

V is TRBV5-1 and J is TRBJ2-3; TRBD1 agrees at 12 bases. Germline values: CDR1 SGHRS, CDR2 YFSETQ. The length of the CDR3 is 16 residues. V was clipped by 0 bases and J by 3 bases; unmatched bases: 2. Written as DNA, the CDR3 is TGCGCCAGCAGCTTGGGGGACAGGGGGCGGACAGATACGCAGTATTTT. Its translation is CASSLGDRGRTDTQYF.